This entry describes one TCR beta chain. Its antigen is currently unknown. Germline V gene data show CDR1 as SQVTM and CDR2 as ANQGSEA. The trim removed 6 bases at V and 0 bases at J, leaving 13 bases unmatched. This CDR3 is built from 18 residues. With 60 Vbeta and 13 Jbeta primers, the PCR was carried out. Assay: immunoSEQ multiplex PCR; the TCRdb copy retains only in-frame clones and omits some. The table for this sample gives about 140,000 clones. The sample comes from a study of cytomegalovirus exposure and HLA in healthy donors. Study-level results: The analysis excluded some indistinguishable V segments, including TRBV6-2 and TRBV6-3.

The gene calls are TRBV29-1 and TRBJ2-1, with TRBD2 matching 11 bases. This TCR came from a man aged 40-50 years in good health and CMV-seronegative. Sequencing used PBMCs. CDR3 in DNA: TGCAGCGTGGGGGACCGACTAGCGGGGCAAAGCTCCTACAATGAGCAGTTCTTC. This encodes CSVGDRLAGQSSYNEQFF.